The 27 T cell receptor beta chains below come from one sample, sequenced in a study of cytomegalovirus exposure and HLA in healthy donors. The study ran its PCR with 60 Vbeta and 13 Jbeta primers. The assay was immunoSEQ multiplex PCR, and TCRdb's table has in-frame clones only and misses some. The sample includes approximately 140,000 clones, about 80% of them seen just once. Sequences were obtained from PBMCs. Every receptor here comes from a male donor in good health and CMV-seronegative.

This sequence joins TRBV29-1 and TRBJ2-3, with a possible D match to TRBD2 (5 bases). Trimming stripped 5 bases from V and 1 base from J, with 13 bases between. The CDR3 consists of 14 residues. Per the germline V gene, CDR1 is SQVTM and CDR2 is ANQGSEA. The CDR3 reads CSVPTGRGTDTQYF. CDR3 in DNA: TGCAGCGTTCCAACCGGGCGGGGCACAGATACGCAGTATTTT.

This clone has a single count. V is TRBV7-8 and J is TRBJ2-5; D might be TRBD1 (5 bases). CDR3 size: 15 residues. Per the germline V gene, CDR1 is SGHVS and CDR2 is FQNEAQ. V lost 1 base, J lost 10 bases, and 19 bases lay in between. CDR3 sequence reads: CASSLERQLDVGQYF. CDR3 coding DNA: TGTGCCAGCAGCTTAGAAAGACAGTTAGACGTCGGCCAGTACTTC.

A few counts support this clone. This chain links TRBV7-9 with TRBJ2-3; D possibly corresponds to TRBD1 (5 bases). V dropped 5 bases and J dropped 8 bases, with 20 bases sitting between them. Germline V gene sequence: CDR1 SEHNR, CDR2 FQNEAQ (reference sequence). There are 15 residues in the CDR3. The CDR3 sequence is CASSPPNTGSVTQYF. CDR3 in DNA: TGTGCCAGCAGCCCCCCCAATACAGGCTCAGTTACGCAGTATTTT.

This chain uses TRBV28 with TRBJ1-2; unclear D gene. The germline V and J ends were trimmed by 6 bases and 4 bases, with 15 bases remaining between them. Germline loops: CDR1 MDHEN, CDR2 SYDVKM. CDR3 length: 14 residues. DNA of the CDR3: TGTGCCAGCAGGTTCGGCGGGAACTTCTATGGCTACACCTTC. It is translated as CASRFGGNFYGYTF.

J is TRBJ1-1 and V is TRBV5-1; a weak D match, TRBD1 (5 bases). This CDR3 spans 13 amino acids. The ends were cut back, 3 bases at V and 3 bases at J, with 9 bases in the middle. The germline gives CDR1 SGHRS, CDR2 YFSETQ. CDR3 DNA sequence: TGCGCCAGCAGCTCCAAAGGGGACACTGAAGCTTTCTTT. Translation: CASSSKGDTEAFF.

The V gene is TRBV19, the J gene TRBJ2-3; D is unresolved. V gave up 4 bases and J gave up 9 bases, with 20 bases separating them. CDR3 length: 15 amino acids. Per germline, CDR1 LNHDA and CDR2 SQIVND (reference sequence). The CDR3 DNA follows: TGTGCCAGTAGTACCTCCTTTACTGCGCCCGGGACGCAGTATTTT. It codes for CASSTSFTAPGTQYF.

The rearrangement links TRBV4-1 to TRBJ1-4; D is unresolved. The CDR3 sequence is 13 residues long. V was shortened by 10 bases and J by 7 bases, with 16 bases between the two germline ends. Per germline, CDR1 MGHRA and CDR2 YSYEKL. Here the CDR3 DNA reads TGCGCCACACGGGAGAGGTCTGGTGAAAAACTGTTTTTT. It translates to CATRERSGEKLFF.

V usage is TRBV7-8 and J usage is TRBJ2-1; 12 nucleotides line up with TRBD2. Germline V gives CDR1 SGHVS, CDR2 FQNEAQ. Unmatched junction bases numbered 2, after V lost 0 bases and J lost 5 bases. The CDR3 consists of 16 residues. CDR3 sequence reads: CASSLARLAGDNEQFF. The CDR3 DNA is TGTGCCAGCAGCTTAGCGCGACTAGCGGGAGACAATGAGCAGTTCTTC.

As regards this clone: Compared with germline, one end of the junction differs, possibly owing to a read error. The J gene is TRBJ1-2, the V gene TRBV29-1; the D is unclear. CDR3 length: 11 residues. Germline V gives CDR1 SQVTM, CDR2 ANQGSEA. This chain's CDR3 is CSVQDNDGYTF. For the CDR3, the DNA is TGCAGCGTTCAAGACAATGATGGCTACACCTTC.

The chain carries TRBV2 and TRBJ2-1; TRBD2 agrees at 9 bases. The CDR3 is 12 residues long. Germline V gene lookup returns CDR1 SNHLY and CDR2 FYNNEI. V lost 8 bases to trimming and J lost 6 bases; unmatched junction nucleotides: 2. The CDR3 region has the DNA TGTGCCAGCCGACTAGCGGTCAATGAGCAGTTCTTC. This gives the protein CASRLAVNEQFF.

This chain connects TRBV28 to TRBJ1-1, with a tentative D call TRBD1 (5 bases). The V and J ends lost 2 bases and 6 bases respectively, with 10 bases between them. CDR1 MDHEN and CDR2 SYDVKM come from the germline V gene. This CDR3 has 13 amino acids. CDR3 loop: CASSLGGIPEAFF. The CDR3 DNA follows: TGTGCCAGCAGTTTAGGGGGGATCCCTGAAGCTTTCTTT.

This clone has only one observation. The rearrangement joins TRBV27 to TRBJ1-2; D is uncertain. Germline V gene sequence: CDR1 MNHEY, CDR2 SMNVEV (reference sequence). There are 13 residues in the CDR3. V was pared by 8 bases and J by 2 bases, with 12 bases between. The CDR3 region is CASRPGGNYGYTF. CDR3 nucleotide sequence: TGTGCCAGCCGTCCGGGAGGGAACTATGGCTACACCTTC.

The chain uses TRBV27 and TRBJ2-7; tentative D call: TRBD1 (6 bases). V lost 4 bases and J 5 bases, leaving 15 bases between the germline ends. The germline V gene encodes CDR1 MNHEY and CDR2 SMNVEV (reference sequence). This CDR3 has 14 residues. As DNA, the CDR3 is TGTGCCAGCAGTTCGTTCGAAGAGGGGGACGAGCAGTACTTC. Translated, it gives CASSSFEEGDEQYF.

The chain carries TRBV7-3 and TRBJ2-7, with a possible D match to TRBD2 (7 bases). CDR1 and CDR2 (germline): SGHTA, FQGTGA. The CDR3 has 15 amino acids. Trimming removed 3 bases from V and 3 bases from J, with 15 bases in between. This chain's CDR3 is CASSLTGGPRYEQYF. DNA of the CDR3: TGTGCCAGCAGCTTGACGGGGGGCCCCCGCTACGAGCAGTACTTC.

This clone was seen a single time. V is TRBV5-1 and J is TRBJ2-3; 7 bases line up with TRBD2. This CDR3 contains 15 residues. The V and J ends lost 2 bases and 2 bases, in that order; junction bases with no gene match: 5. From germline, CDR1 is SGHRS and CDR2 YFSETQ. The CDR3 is CASSFSSGSTDTQYF. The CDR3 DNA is TGCGCCAGCAGCTTTTCTAGCGGATCCACAGATACGCAGTATTTT.

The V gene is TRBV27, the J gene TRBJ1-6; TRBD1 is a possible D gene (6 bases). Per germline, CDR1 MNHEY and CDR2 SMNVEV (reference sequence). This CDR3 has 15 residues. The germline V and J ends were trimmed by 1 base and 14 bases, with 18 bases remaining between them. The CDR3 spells CASSLFPSDRPTLHF. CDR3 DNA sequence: TGTGCCAGCAGTTTATTCCCCTCCGACAGGCCCACCCTCCACTTT.

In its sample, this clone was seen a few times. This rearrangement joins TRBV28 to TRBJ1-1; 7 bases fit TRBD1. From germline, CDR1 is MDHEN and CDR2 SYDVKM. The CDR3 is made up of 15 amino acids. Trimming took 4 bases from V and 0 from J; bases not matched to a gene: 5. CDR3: CASSSSGQLNTEAFF. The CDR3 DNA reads TGTGCCAGCAGTTCCTCGGGACAGCTGAACACTGAAGCTTTCTTT.

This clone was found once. In DNA form, the CDR3 reads TGTGCCAGCACCAAAGGGGGCGGCAACACAGATACGCAGTATTTT. Translation: CASTKGGGNTDTQYF. This sequence joins TRBV21-1 and TRBJ2-3; the table's TRBD1 call for D was not verified on the DNA. TRBV21-1 is reported as a pseudogene. The CDR3 consists of 15 residues.

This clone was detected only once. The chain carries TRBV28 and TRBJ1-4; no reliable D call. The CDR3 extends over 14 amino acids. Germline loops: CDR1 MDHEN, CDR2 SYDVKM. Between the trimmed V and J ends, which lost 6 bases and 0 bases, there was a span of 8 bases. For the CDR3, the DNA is TGTGCCAGCAGAGCAGGTGCAACTAATGAAAAACTGTTTTTT. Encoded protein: CASRAGATNEKLFF.

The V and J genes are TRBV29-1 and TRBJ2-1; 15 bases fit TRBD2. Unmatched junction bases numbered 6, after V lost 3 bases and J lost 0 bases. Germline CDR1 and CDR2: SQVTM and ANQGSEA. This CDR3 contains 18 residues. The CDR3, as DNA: TGCAGCGTTGATTGGACTAGCGGGGGGGTAAGCTCCTACAATGAGCAGTTCTTC. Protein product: CSVDWTSGGVSSYNEQFF.

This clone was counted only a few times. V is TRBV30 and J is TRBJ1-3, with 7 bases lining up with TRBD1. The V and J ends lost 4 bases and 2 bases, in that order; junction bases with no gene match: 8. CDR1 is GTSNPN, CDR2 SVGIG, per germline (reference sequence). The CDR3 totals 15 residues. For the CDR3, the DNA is TGTGCCTGGAACCACCCAGGGGGTACTGGAAACACCATATATTTT. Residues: CAWNHPGGTGNTIYF. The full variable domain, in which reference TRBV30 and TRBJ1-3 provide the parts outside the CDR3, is SQTIHQWPATLVQPVGSPLSLECTVEGTSNPNLYWYRQAAGRGLQLLFYSVGIGQISSEVPQNLSASRPQDRQFILSSKKLLLSDSGFYLCAWNHPGGTGNTIYFGEGSWLTVV.

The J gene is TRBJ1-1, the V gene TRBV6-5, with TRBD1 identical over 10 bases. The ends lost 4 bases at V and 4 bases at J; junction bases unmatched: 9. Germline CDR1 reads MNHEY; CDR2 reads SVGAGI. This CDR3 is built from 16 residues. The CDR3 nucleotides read TGTGCCAGCAGTTCCGGGACAGGGGTGGGGGTCACTGAAGCTTTCTTT. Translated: CASSSGTGVGVTEAFF.

The CDR3 reads CASSGVGWSEQFF. The CDR3 bases are TGTGCCAGCAGTGGGGTCGGGTGGAGCGAGCAGTTCTTC. This chain joins TRBV25-1 and TRBJ2-1, with D unclear. The CDR3 is 13 amino acids. V shed 4 bases and J shed 10 bases, with 14 bases lying between them. CDR1 is MGHDK and CDR2 is SYGVNS in the germline V gene.

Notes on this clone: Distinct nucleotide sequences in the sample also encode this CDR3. This CDR3 is CASSSGTGNTEAFF. Written as DNA, the CDR3 is TGCGCCAGCAGCTCGGGGACAGGGAACACTGAAGCTTTCTTT. J is TRBJ1-1 and V is TRBV5-1; 8 bases match TRBD1. This CDR3 has 14 amino acids. With V trimmed by 3 bases and J by 1 base, 2 bases remained unmatched. Germline V lookup: CDR1 SGHRS, CDR2 YFSETQ.

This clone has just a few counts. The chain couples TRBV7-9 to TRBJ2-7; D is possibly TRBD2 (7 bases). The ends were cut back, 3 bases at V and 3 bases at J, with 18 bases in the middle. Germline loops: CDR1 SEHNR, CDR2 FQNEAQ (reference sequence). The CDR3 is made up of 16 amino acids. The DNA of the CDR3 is TGTGCCAGCAGCTTTGGGGGAGGGGGAATTAACTACGAGCAGTACTTC. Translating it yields CASSFGGGGINYEQYF.

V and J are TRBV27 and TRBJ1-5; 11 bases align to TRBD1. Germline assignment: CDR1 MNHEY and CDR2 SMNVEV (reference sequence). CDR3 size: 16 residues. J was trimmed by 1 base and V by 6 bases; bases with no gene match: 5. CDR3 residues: CASRGQGAGSNQPQHF. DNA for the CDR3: TGTGCCAGCAGAGGACAGGGGGCAGGAAGCAATCAGCCCCAGCATTTT.

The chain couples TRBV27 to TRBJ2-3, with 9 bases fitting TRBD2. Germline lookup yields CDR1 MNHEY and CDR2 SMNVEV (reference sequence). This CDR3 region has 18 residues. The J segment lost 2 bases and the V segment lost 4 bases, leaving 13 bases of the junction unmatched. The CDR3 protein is CASSSFPGLATLTDTQYF. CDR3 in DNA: TGTGCCAGCAGTTCTTTCCCGGGACTAGCTACCCTCACAGATACGCAGTATTTT.